The 8 T cell receptor beta chains reported below all come from one sample, sequenced in a study of blood T cells in healthy people across ages. A second PCR, run for about 7 to 11 cycles, used a sample-barcoded 5' primer plus a J-beta primer mix. Each CDR3 protein gets one entry after TCRdb re-called the 5' RACE reads with MiXCR. This sample carries around 600,000 distinct CDR3 sequences, 40% to 55% of them seen once, and the ten largest clones take approximately 25%. The sample was blood. The receptors here all came from a man older than 75 in good health.

This chain connects TRBV11-3 to TRBJ2-5; tentatively, D is TRBD1 or TRBD2 (5 bases each). The CDR3 has 13 amino acids. The V end was cut by 1 base, the J end by 5 bases, with 8 bases between. Germline CDR1 is SGHNT and CDR2 is YENEEA. The DNA of the CDR3 is TGTGCCAGCAGCTTAGCCAGGGACGAGACCCAGTACTTC. Amino acid sequence: CASSLARDETQYF.

This clonotype was found many times. The CDR3 DNA reads TGTGCCAGCAGCCGGACTAGCGGGAGGAGCAATGAGCAGTTCTTC. Amino acids: CASSRTSGRSNEQFF. The chain joins TRBV6-5 to TRBJ2-1; TRBD2 matches 14 bases. With V trimmed by 6 bases and J by 6 bases, 4 bases remained unmatched. The CDR3 is 15 amino acids. Per germline, CDR1 MNHEY and CDR2 SVGAGI.

J is TRBJ2-1 and V is TRBV10-3; D gene uncertain. The J call may be mistaken, given a closer DNA end match to TRBJ2-7. Germline V gene sequence: CDR1 ENHRY, CDR2 SYGVKD. The CDR3 covers 14 residues. In nucleotides, the CDR3 is TGTGCCATCAGACCCCCCAACTCCTACAATGAGCAGTACTTC. Protein product: CAIRPPNSYNEQYF.

V is TRBV12-3 or TRBV12-4 and J is TRBJ1-2, with D tentatively TRBD1 (6 bases). The length of the CDR3 is 15 residues. The V gene lost 5 bases and the J gene lost 6 bases, with 19 bases spanning the gap. This CDR3 reads CASSPVATGGHGYTF. The CDR3 nucleotides are TGTGCCAGCAGTCCGGTTGCGACAGGAGGTCATGGCTACACCTTC.

The chain joins TRBV4-3 to TRBJ2-3; D is perhaps TRBD2 (5 bases). Trimming shortened V by 3 bases and J by 2 bases, and 12 bases separated the two germline ends. Germline CDR1 is LGHNA and CDR2 is YSLEER. This CDR3 is 15 amino acids long. DNA for the CDR3: TGCGCCAGCAGCCATGGAGGACTCCTCACAGATACGCAGTATTTT. This codes for CASSHGGLLTDTQYF.

This clonotype was observed a few times. The rearrangement links TRBV7-9 to TRBJ1-1; D call uncertain. Germline V lookup: CDR1 SEHNR, CDR2 FQNEAQ (reference sequence). Trimming shortened V by 3 bases and J by 0 bases, and 14 bases separated the two germline ends. The CDR3 is 16 residues long. The CDR3 DNA is TGTGCCAGCAGCTTCGGGGAGTTGACGATGAACACTGAAGCTTTCTTT. This codes for CASSFGELTMNTEAFF.

In its sample, this clonotype was seen many times. The chain couples TRBV29-1 to TRBJ2-7; the D gene is possibly TRBD2 (5 bases). Germline lookup yields CDR1 SQVTM and CDR2 ANQGSEA. V lost 3 bases and J 3 bases, leaving 18 bases between the germline ends. The CDR3 is made up of 15 amino acids. The CDR3 spells CSVDARSGVLYEQYF. The CDR3 coding sequence is TGCAGCGTTGACGCACGGTCCGGGGTACTCTACGAGCAGTACTTC.

The sample holds a few counts of this clonotype. The chain recombines TRBV7-2 with TRBJ2-7; D is undetermined. Germline V lookup: CDR1 SGHTA, CDR2 FQGNSA. CDR3 length equals 12 residues. V lost 5 bases and J lost 4, with 9 bases in between. The CDR3 loop reads CASSIGPYEQYF. DNA of the CDR3: TGTGCCAGCAGCATTGGACCGTACGAGCAGTACTTC.